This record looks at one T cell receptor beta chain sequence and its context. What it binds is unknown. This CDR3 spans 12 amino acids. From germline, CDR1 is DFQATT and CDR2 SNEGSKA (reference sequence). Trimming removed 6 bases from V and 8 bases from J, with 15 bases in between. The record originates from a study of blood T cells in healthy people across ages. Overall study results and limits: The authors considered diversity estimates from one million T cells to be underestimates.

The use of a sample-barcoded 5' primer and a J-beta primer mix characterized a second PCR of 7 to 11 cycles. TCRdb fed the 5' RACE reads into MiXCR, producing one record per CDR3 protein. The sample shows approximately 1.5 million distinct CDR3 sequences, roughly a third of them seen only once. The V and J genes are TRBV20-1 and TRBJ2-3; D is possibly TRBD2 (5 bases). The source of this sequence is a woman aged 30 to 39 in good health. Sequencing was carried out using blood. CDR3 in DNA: TGCAGTGCAGAGCTAGCCTCCGCTACGCAGTATTTT. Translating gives CSAELASATQYF.